The 19 T cell receptor beta chains below all came from one sample that was sequenced in a study of cytomegalovirus exposure and HLA in healthy donors. Primers: 60 Vbeta forward and 13 Jbeta reverse. Assay: immunoSEQ multiplex PCR; the TCRdb copy retains only in-frame clones and omits some. The table shows 100,000 to 150,000 clones, with more than 65% occurring only once. Material: PBMCs. The source is a woman aged 18-29 years in good health and CMV-seropositive.

The chain joins TRBV5-1 to TRBJ2-7, with 11 nucleotides matching TRBD2. This CDR3 spans 15 amino acids. Germline loops: CDR1 SGHRS, CDR2 YFSETQ. Trimming took 4 bases from V and 3 from J; bases not matched to a gene: 6. The CDR3 bases are TGCGCCAGCAGCGCTTTTAGCGGGGGGGTCTACGAGCAGTACTTC. As protein: CASSAFSGGVYEQYF.

The V gene is TRBV6-5, the J gene TRBJ2-3, with unresolved D. CDR3 length equals 14 residues. The ends were cut back, 2 bases at V and 6 bases at J, with 12 bases in the middle. Germline lookup yields CDR1 MNHEY and CDR2 SVGAGI. CDR3 in DNA: TGTGCCAGCAGTTACGCGGTCGGTCAGGATACGCAGTATTTT. Translating it yields CASSYAVGQDTQYF.

V gene TRBV19 combines with J gene TRBJ1-5; 10 bases fit TRBD1. Germline CDR1 is LNHDA and CDR2 is SQIVND (reference sequence). The CDR3 has 15 residues. V shed 5 bases and J 5 bases; nucleotides not matched to a gene: 6. The CDR3: CASSWDRGWDQPQHF. DNA for the CDR3: TGTGCCAGTAGTTGGGACAGGGGATGGGATCAGCCCCAGCATTTT.

The rearrangement joins TRBV19 to TRBJ2-1, with 9 bases identical to TRBD2. The germline V gene has CDR1 LNHDA and CDR2 SQIVND (reference sequence). J was trimmed by 0 bases and V by 5 bases; bases with no gene match: 2. There are 15 residues in the CDR3. The CDR3 spells CASSGSGGSYNEQFF. The CDR3 DNA reads as TGTGCCAGTAGTGGTAGCGGGGGCTCCTACAATGAGCAGTTCTTC.

This clone has only a few counts. The chain combines TRBV9 with TRBJ2-5; 8 bases align to TRBD1. Germline CDR1 SGDLS, CDR2 YYNGEE. This CDR3 is built from 15 residues. With 4 bases clipped from V and 3 bases from J, the junction kept 8 bases outside the gene matches. The DNA for the CDR3 is TGTGCCAGCAGCTTGGGGGACAGGAGGGAAGAGACCCAGTACTTC. Protein: CASSLGDRREETQYF.

This clone was picked up one time. This chain joins TRBV19 and TRBJ2-1; 9 bases align to TRBD2. With 5 bases clipped from V and 7 bases from J, the junction kept 12 bases outside the gene matches. This CDR3 region has 16 residues. Germline V gene sequence: CDR1 LNHDA, CDR2 SQIVND (reference sequence). CDR3 amino acids: CASSPKGSGGGNEQFF. In nucleotides, the CDR3 is TGTGCCAGTAGTCCCAAGGGTAGCGGGGGTGGTAATGAGCAGTTCTTC.

The rearrangement links TRBV7-2 to TRBJ2-5, with 8 bases aligning to TRBD2. Gene TRBJ2-7 matches the end of the DNA better, so the J call may be wrong. Germline lookup yields CDR1 SGHTA and CDR2 FQGNSA. CDR3 length: 15 amino acids. The CDR3 here is CASRGVAGTQYEQYF. CDR3 DNA sequence: TGTGCCAGCAGAGGGGTAGCGGGGACCCAGTACGAGCAGTACTTC.

The chain links TRBV6-5 to TRBJ1-5, with 9 bases identical to TRBD1. Germline V gene lookup returns CDR1 MNHEY and CDR2 SVGAGI. The CDR3 spans 13 residues. V lost 6 bases and J lost 6; bases outside the gene matches: 3. Written as DNA, the CDR3 is TGTGCCAGCAGACAGGGGGCAGGTCAGCCCCAGCATTTT. Protein sequence: CASRQGAGQPQHF.

The V call is TRBV6-1, the J call TRBJ1-5, with a possible D match to TRBD1 (6 bases). The V end lost 0 bases, the J end lost 6 bases, and 15 bases lay between the germline ends. Germline V gene lookup returns CDR1 MNHNS and CDR2 SASEGT. CDR3 length: 16 residues. The CDR3 is CASSEATGGMGQPQHF. CDR3 DNA sequence: TGTGCCAGCAGTGAAGCAACTGGGGGCATGGGTCAGCCCCAGCATTTT.

The count of this clone is one. The V and J genes are TRBV2 and TRBJ2-3; 7 bases match TRBD2. Germline values: CDR1 SNHLY, CDR2 FYNNEI. The CDR3 runs 17 residues. Trimming at V came to 5 bases and at J to 3 bases, leaving 14 bases not matched to a gene. In DNA form, the CDR3 reads TGTGCCAGCAGTAATCGGGGGGAGAAGTCAGGTACAGATACGCAGTATTTT. Its protein is CASSNRGEKSGTDTQYF.

The rearrangement links TRBV7-3 to TRBJ1-2, with TRBD1 identical over 7 bases. Germline assignment: CDR1 SGHTA and CDR2 FQGTGA. CDR3 length equals 13 residues. The junction had 6 bases not matched to a gene; V was cut back by 3 bases and J by 8 bases. The CDR3 nucleotides read TGTGCCAGCAGCTTTGATACAGGGGAGGGCTACACCTTC. This sequence encodes CASSFDTGEGYTF.

The chain couples TRBV11-2 to TRBJ2-7; 8 bases fit TRBD2. J lost 4 bases, V lost 4 bases, and 9 bases had no gene match. This CDR3 comprises 15 residues. Germline values: CDR1 SGHAT, CDR2 FQNNGV. CDR3 in DNA: TGTGCCAGCAGCTCCATAGCGGGGAGTTCGTACGAGCAGTACTTC. This codes for CASSSIAGSSYEQYF.

V usage is TRBV19 and J usage is TRBJ1-2, with D possibly matching TRBD1 (6 bases). The CDR3 totals 13 residues. V lost 7 bases and J lost 5, with 14 bases in between. Germline-derived CDR1 and CDR2 are LNHDA and SQIVND (reference sequence). CDR3 loop: CASNQGQGYGYTF. The DNA for the CDR3 is TGTGCCAGTAACCAGGGGCAAGGGTATGGCTACACCTTC.

In DNA, the CDR3 is TGTGCCAGCAGTGGGGGGGGCGAATATAATTCACCCCTCCACTTT. Translating gives CASSGGGEYNSPLHF. The rearrangement uses TRBV2 and TRBJ1-6; D perhaps matches TRBD1 (6 bases). The V gene lost 4 bases and the J gene lost 4 bases, with 11 bases spanning the gap. The CDR3 runs 15 residues. CDR1 and CDR2 (germline): SNHLY, FYNNEI.

The rearrangement uses TRBV10-3 and TRBJ2-2; 13 bases map to TRBD2. The trim removed 4 bases at V and 1 base at J, leaving 3 bases unmatched. This CDR3 region has 17 residues. The V gene's germline CDR1 is ENHRY and CDR2 SYGVKD. The CDR3 DNA is TGTGCCATCAGTGGGACTAGCGGGGGCATGAACACCGGGGAGCTGTTTTTT. It encodes CAISGTSGGMNTGELFF.

This chain links TRBV2 with TRBJ1-5, with 10 nucleotides matching TRBD1. This CDR3 region has 14 residues. The V and J ends lost 3 bases and 9 bases, in that order; junction bases with no gene match: 5. Germline V gene data show CDR1 as SNHLY and CDR2 as FYNNEI. CDR3 DNA: TGTGCCAGCAGTGATGACAGGGGGCTTCGGCCCCAGCATTTT. The encoded protein is CASSDDRGLRPQHF.

CDR3 amino acids: CASSLMTQGSGGYTF. The CDR3, as DNA: TGTGCCAGCAGCTTAATGACACAGGGGTCAGGTGGCTACACCTTC. This chain connects TRBV5-4 to TRBJ1-2; 7 bases match TRBD1. Trimming took 2 bases from V and 7 from J; bases not matched to a gene: 11. In germline, CDR1 is SGHNT, CDR2 YYREEE (reference sequence). CDR3 size: 15 residues.

The chain is built from TRBV6-6 and TRBJ1-2; 9 bases match TRBD1. The V gene's germline CDR1 is MNHNY and CDR2 SVGAGI (reference sequence). V was clipped by 2 bases and J by 2 bases; unmatched bases: 6. The CDR3 loop spans 16 amino acids. This chain's CDR3 is CASSYPRGTGNYGYTF. CDR3 bases: TGTGCCAGCAGTTACCCCCGTGGGACAGGGAACTATGGCTACACCTTC.

This clone was seen only once. The gene calls are TRBV4-1 and TRBJ2-3; 11 nucleotides agree with TRBD2. From germline, CDR1 is MGHRA and CDR2 YSYEKL. The CDR3 is 17 amino acids. V gave up 0 bases and J gave up 3 bases; unmatched junction bases: 5. The CDR3 DNA follows: TGCGCCAGCAGCCAAGATCCGGGACTAGCGGCAACAGATACGCAGTATTTT. Its protein is CASSQDPGLAATDTQYF.